The present T cell receptor (beta chain) was sequenced within a study of low-dose radiotherapy and immunotherapy resistance in tumors. Study-wide background: Cohort 2 was treated with 1 Gy per fraction every two weeks, amounting to 13 Gy across 26 weeks.

This clonotype has ten or more counts. The ends were cut back, 6 bases at V and 6 bases at J, with 12 bases in the middle. Germline CDR1 reads SNHLY; CDR2 reads FYNNEI. The CDR3 consists of 13 residues. Time point specified: after trial treatment. Indicated treatment: LDRT plus nivolumab, ipilimumab, low-dose cyclophosphamide and aspirin (RACIN trial). The study gave donors nivolumab, ipilimumab, aspirin, low-dose cyclophosphamide and low-dose radiotherapy. TRAV- and TRBV-specific primers, spanning alpha and beta chains, primed first-strand cDNA. With a V-primer adapter and a constant-region primer, TCRs were amplified for 20 PCR cycles. One entry per CDR3 protein, called by TCRdb with MiXCR from the reads. The repertoire holds 75,000 to 95,000 distinct CDR3 sequences, around a fifth seen once, with 10% to 15% in the top ten.

The sequence came from a female donor with ovarian cancer. V usage is TRBV2 and J usage is TRBJ2-1; TRBD1 is a possible D gene (6 bases). The input for sequencing was PBMCs, taken after low-dose radiotherapy plus immunotherapy. Written as DNA, the CDR3 is TGTGCCAGCAGGCTAAACAGGGTCAATGAGCAGTTCTTC. Translation gives CASRLNRVNEQFF. Full variable domain (missing parts from reference TRBV2 and TRBJ2-1): EPEVTQTPSHQVTQMGQEVILRCVPISNHLYFYWYRQILGQKVEFLVSFYNNEISEKSEIFDDQFSVERPDGSNFTLKIRSTKLEDSAMYFCASRLNRVNEQFFGPGTRLTVL.